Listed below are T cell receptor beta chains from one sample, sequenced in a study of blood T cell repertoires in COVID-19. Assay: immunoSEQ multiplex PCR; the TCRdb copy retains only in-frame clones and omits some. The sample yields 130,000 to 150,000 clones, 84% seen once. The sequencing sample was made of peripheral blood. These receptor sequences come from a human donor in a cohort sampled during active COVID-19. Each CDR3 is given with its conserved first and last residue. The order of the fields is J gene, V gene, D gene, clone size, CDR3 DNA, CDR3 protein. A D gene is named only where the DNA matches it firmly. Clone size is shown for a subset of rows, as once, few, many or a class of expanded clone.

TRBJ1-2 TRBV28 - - TGTGCCAGCAGGGCACAGAAAACTAACTATGGCTACACCTTC CASRAQKTNYGYTF
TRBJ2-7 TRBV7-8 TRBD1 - TGTGCCAGCAGCTTACTGTCGACAGGGGGTTCCTACGAGCAGTACTTC CASSLLSTGGSYEQYF
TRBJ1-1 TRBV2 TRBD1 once TGTGCCAGCGGAGGGGACAGGTGGGGGACTGAAGCTTTCTTT CASGGDRWGTEAFF
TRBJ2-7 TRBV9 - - TGTGCCAGCAGCCCCCAGACAGGTTCCTACGAGCAGTACTTC CASSPQTGSYEQYF
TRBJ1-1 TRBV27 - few TGTGCCAGCAGTTTCGACAGAGCGAACACTGAAGCTTTCTTT CASSFDRANTEAFF
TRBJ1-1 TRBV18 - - TGTGCCAGCTCACCGGACTTGAACACTGAAGCTTTCTTT CASSPDLNTEAFF
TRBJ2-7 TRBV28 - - TGTGCCAGCAGTTCTGGACGGGGCTACGAGCAGTACTTC CASSSGRGYEQYF
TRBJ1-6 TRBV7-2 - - TGTGCCAGCAGCTTAGCGGTCAGGCTCAATTCACCCCTCCACTTT CASSLAVRLNSPLHF
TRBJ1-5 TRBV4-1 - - TGCGCCAGCAGCCAAAGTTTGGGGGCTGGTCAGCCCCAGCATTTT CASSQSLGAGQPQHF
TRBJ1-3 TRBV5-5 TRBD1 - TGTGCCAGCAGCACGGACAGGGGGTTAGGAAACACCATATATTTT CASSTDRGLGNTIYF
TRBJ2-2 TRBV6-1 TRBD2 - TGTGCCAGCAGTGCTAGGACTAGCGGGGGCGATATCACCGGGGAGCTGTTTTTT CASSARTSGGDITGELFF
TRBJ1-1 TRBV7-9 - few TGTGCCAGCAGCTATCAGGGAAGAATGAACACTGAAGCTTTCTTT CASSYQGRMNTEAFF
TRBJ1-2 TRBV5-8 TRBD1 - TGTGCCAGCAGCTCGGGACAGGGCTATGGCTACACCTTC CASSSGQGYGYTF
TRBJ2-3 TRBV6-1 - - TGTGCCAGCAGTGAATTTCAGGTGAACACAGATACGCAGTATTTT CASSEFQVNTDTQYF
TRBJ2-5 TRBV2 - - TGTGCCAGCATGATCCAGTACCAAGAGACCCAGTACTTC CASMIQYQETQYF
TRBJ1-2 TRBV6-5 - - TGTGCCAGTAATGCGGGGGGCGGCGGTGGCTACACCTTC CASNAGGGGGYTF
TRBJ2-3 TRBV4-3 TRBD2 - TGCGCCAGCAGCCAAGATGGGGGACTAGCGCGGAATACGCAGTATTTT CASSQDGGLARNTQYF
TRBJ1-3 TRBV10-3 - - TGTGCCATCAGTGACCCCGGGGTAGGGTCTGGAAACACCATATATTTT CAISDPGVGSGNTIYF
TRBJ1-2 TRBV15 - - TGTGCCACCAGCAGATCCTCCTTGCGGGGGGCAATAGGCTACACCTTC CATSRSSLRGAIGYTF
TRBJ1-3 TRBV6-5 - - TGTGCCAGCAGTTATCGGGTTGGAAACACCATATATTTT CASSYRVGNTIYF
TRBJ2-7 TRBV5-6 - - TGTGCCAGCAGCTTGGCGAGCTACGAGCAGTACTTC CASSLASYEQYF
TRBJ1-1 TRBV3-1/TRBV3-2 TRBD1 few TGTGCCAGCAGCCCTGTGGACAGGGGGAGCACTGAAGCTTTCTTT CASSPVDRGSTEAFF
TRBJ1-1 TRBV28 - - TGTGCCAGCAGTTTTAATGTGGCAGACTCCATGAACACTGAAGCTTTCTTT CASSFNVADSMNTEAFF
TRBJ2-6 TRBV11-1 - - TGTGCCAGCAGCTTGGGGGGCTCTGGGGCCAACGTCCTGACTTTC CASSLGGSGANVLTF
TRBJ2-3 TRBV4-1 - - TGCGCCAGCAGCCACCAAAGGGGGGATACGCAGTATTTT CASSHQRGDTQYF
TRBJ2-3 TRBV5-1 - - TGCGCCAGCAGCTTGGGTCAGGGGTTAGATACGCAGTATTTT CASSLGQGLDTQYF
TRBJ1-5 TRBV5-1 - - TGCGCCAGCAGCCTTACACCGAGCAATCAGCCCCAGCATTTT CASSLTPSNQPQHF
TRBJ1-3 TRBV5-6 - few TGTGCCAGCAGCCCGGACTCTAGCTCTGGAAACACCATATATTTT CASSPDSSSGNTIYF
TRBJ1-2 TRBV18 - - TGTGCCAGCTCACCACCGGAGAATAACTATGGCTACACCTTC CASSPPENNYGYTF
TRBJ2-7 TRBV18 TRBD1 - TGTGCCAGCTCATCCCGGGACAGGGGTCTCTACGAGCAGTACTTC CASSSRDRGLYEQYF
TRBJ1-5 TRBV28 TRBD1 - TGTGCCAGCAGGTGGACAGGGGTGGAGCAGCCCCAGCATTTT CASRWTGVEQPQHF
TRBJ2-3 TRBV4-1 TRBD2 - TGCGCCAGCAGCCGCCTAGCGGGGCCGGGAGATACGCAGTATTTT CASSRLAGPGDTQYF
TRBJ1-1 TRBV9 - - TGTGCCAGCAGCGCGCGAGAGACAGGGAACACTGAAGCTTTCTTT CASSARETGNTEAFF
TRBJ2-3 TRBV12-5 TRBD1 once TGTGCTAGTGGTTTGGCAGGACAGGGTGTTACGCAGTATTTT CASGLAGQGVTQYF
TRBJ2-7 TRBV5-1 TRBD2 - TGCGCCAGCAGCTCCACTAGCGGGGGAGTCTACGAGCAGTACTTC CASSSTSGGVYEQYF
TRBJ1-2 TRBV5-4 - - TGTGCCAGCAGCTTGTTTGGCAGCGTAGCTAACTATGGCTACACCTTC CASSLFGSVANYGYTF
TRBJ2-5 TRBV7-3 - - TGTGCCAGCAGCCCCCCAGGTCGAGAGACCCAGTACTTC CASSPPGRETQYF
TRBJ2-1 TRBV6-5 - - TGTGCCAGCAGGAGTTACAATGAGCAGTTCTTC CASRSYNEQFF
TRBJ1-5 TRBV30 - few TGTGCCTGGAGTGATCAGCTATCGGGGGGCCCCCAGCATTTT CAWSDQLSGGPQHF
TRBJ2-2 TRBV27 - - TGTGCCAGCAGTTTGTGGACTCCTCCGTCCACCGGGGAGCTGTTTTTT CASSLWTPPSTGELFF
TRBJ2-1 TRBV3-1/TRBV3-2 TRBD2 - TGTGCCAGCGCCGGTGGCGGGGGGGCCAATGAGCAGTTCTTC CASAGGGGANEQFF
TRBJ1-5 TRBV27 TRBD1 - TGTGCCAGCAGTTTATCGGACAGGGGTCGCAATCAGCCCCAGCATTTT CASSLSDRGRNQPQHF
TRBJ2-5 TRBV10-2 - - TGCGCCAGCAGGGAGCCGGGTCGAGGGGAGACCCAGTACTTC CASREPGRGETQYF
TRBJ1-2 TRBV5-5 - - TGTGCCAGCAGCCCAGGCGGTCCTAGGCAGGGCGCCATTGGCTACACCTTC CASSPGGPRQGAIGYTF
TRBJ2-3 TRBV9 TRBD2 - TGTGCCAGCAGCCTACAGCGGGGGGATACGCAGTATTTT CASSLQRGDTQYF
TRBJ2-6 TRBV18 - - TGTGCCAGCTCACCCGTCGCTCCCAGCTCTGGGGCCAACGTCCTGACTTTC CASSPVAPSSGANVLTF
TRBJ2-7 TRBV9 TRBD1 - TGTGCCAGCAGCGAGGGGGCGGTATCCTACGAGCAGTACTTC CASSEGAVSYEQYF
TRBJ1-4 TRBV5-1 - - TGCGCCAGCAGCTTGGCCGCGGACACCCGGAGTGAAAAACTGTTTTTT CASSLAADTRSEKLFF
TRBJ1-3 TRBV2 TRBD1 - TGTGCCAGCACCCGGGGACAGGGTATCTCTGGAAACACCATATATTTT CASTRGQGISGNTIYF
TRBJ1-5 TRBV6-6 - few TGTGCCAGCAGTTACTCAGGCGGGATTAGCAATCAGCCCCAGCATTTT CASSYSGGISNQPQHF
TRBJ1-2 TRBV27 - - TGTGCCAGCAGTTCCACAAAAATACAGAGGGCCTATGGCTACACCTTC CASSSTKIQRAYGYTF
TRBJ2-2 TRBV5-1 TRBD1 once TGCGCCAGCAGACCCGGGACAGGGAATCCCGGGGAGCTGTTTTTT CASRPGTGNPGELFF
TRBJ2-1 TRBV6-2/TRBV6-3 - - TGTGCCAGCAGTCCCCGATGGTCCGGGGTTTACAATGAGCAGTTCTTC CASSPRWSGVYNEQFF